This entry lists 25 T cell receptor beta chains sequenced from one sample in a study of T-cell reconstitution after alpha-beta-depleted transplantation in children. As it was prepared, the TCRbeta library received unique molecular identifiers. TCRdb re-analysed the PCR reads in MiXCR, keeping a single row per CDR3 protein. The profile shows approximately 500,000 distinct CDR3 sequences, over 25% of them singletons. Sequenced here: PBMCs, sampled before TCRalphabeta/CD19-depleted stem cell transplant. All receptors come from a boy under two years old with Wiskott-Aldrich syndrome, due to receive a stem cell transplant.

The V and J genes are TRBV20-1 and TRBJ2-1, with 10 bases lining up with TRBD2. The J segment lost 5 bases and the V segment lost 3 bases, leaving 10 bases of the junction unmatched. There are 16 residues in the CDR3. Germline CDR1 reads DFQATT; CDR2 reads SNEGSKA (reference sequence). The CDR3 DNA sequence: TGCAGTGCTAGCAGCGGGAGGGGTTTAATACACAATGAGCAGTTCTTC. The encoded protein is CSASSGRGLIHNEQFF.

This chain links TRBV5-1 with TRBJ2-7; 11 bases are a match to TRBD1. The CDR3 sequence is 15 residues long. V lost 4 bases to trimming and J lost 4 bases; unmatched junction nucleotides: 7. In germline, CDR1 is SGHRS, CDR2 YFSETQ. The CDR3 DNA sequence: TGCGCCAGCAGCATACCGGGACAGGGGGGATACGAGCAGTACTTC. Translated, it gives CASSIPGQGGYEQYF.

The CDR3 spells CASSSLPNNEQFF. The CDR3 bases are TGTGCCAGCAGTTCGCTCCCAAACAATGAGCAGTTCTTC. This chain uses TRBV12-3 or TRBV12-4 with TRBJ2-1; no clear D gene. Trimming stripped 4 bases from V and 5 bases from J, with 9 bases between. The CDR3 contains 13 residues.

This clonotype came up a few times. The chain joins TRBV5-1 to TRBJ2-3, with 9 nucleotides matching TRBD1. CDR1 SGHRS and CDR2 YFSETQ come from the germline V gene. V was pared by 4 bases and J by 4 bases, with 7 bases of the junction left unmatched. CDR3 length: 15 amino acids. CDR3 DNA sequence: TGCGCCAGCAGCCCGGGGACAGGGAGGCCAGATACGCAGTATTTT. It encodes CASSPGTGRPDTQYF.

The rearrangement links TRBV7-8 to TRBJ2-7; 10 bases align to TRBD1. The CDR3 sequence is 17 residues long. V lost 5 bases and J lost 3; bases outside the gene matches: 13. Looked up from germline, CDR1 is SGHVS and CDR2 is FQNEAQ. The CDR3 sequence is CASSRGQGSLGGYEQYF. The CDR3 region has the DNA TGTGCCAGCAGCCGGGGACAGGGGAGTTTAGGGGGCTACGAGCAGTACTTC.

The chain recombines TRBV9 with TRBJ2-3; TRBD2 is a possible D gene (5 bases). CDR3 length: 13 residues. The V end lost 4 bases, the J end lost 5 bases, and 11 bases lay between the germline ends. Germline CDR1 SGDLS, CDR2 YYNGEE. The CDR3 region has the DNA TGTGCCAGCAGCATAACTAGAAGAGATACGCAGTATTTT. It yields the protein CASSITRRDTQYF.

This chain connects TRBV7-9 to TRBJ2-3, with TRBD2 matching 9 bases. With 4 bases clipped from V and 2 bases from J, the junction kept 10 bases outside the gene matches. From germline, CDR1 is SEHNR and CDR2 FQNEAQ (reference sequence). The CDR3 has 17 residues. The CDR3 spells CASSYPLAGGHTDTQYF. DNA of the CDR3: TGTGCCAGCAGCTATCCACTGGCGGGAGGGCACACAGATACGCAGTATTTT.

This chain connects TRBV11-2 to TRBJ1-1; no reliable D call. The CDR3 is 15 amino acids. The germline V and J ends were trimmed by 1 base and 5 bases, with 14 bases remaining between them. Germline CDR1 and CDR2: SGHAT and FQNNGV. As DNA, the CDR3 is TGTGCCAGCAGCTTAGTGGTACATCAGCGGACTGAAGCTTTCTTT. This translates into CASSLVVHQRTEAFF.

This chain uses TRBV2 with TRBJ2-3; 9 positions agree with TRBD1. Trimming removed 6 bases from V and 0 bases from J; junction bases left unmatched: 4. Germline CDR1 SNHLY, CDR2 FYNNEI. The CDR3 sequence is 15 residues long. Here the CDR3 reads CASRDRGGSTDTQYF. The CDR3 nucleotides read TGTGCCAGCAGGGACAGGGGCGGGAGCACAGATACGCAGTATTTT. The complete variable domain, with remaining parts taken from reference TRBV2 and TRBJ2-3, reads EPEVTQTPSHQVTQMGQEVILRCVPISNHLYFYWYRQILGQKVEFLVSFYNNEISEKSEIFDDQFSVERPDGSNFTLKIRSTKLEDSAMYFCASRDRGGSTDTQYFGPGTRLTVL.

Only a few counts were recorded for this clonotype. In DNA form, the CDR3 reads TGTGCCACCAGCAGACTAGCGGGGGTTTACAATGAGCAGTTCTTC. Residues: CATSRLAGVYNEQFF. The chain employs TRBV15 and TRBJ2-1; 10 bases map to TRBD2. The CDR3 spans 15 residues. Germline loops: CDR1 LNHNV, CDR2 YYDKDF (reference sequence). V lost 2 bases and J lost 4; bases outside the gene matches: 2. Complete variable domain (other parts from reference TRBV15 and TRBJ2-1): DAMVIQNPRYQVTQFGKPVTLSCSQTLNHNVMYWYQQKSSQAPKLLFHYYDKDFNNEADTPDNFQSRRPNTSFCFLDIRSPGLGDTAMYLCATSRLAGVYNEQFFGPGTRLTVL.

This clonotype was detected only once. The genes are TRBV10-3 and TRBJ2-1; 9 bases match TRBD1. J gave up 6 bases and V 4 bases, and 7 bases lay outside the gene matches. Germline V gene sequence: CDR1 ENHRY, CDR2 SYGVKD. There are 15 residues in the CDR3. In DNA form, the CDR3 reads TGTGCCATCAGTGCGGACAGGGGAAAAGGCAATGAGCAGTTCTTC. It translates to CAISADRGKGNEQFF.

The CDR3 sequence is CATTRDRSYNEQFF. The CDR3 coding sequence is TGTGCCACCACCCGGGACAGGTCCTACAATGAGCAGTTCTTC. The chain uses TRBV6-1 and TRBJ2-1, with 8 bases that match TRBD1. The CDR3 consists of 14 residues. J was trimmed by 1 base and V by 10 bases; bases with no gene match: 6. Germline V gene sequence: CDR1 MNHNS, CDR2 SASEGT.

CDR3: CASSLGASGISETQYF. The CDR3 DNA reads as TGTGCCAGCAGCTTAGGGGCTAGCGGGATTTCAGAGACCCAGTACTTC. The chain recombines TRBV11-2 with TRBJ2-5, with 9 nucleotides matching TRBD2. Trimming cost V 1 base and J 4 bases; bases outside gene matches: 7. Germline V gene sequence: CDR1 SGHAT, CDR2 FQNNGV. This CDR3 is built from 16 residues. The full variable domain, rest sourced from reference TRBV11-2 and TRBJ2-5, is EAGVAQSPRYKIIEKRQSVAFWCNPISGHATLYWYQQILGQGPKLLIQFQNNGVVDDSQLPKDRFSAERLKGVDSTLKIQPAKLEDSAVYLCASSLGASGISETQYFGPGTRLLVL.

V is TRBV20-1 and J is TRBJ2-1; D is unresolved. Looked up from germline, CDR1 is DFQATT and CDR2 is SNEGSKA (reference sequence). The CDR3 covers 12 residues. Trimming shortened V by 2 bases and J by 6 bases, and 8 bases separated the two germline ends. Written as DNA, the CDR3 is TGCAGTGCTAGAAGAGCTAGCAATGAGCAGTTCTTC. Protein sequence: CSARRASNEQFF.

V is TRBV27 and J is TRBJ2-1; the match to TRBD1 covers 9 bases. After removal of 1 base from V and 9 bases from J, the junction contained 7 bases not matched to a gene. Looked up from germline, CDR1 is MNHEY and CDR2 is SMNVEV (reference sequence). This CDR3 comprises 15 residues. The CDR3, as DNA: TGTGCCAGCAGTTTATTACAGGGGGCAAGGGGTGAGCAGTTCTTC. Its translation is CASSLLQGARGEQFF.

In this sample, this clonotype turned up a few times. CDR3 coding DNA: TGCAGTGCTAGAGGTTGGGAGCGGTCCTACAATGAGCAGTTCTTC. Its protein product is CSARGWERSYNEQFF. The chain links TRBV20-1 to TRBJ2-1; D might be TRBD2 (5 bases). The CDR3 runs 15 residues. Trimming left V 1 base short and J 1 base short, with 11 bases between. In germline, CDR1 is DFQATT, CDR2 SNEGSKA (reference sequence).

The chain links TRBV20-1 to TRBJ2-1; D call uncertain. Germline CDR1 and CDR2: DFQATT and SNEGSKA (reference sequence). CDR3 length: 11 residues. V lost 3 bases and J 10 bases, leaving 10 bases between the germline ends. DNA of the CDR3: TGCAGTGCTAGCACCGGAGCCGAGCAGTTCTTC. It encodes CSASTGAEQFF.

The CDR3 nucleotides read TGCAGTGCAGACTTAGCGGGACCTCAAGAGACCCAGTACTTC. It codes for CSADLAGPQETQYF. V is TRBV20-1 and J is TRBJ2-5; 8 bases line up with TRBD2. The CDR3 runs 14 residues. Per the germline V gene, CDR1 is DFQATT and CDR2 is SNEGSKA (reference sequence). Losses at the gene ends were 6 bases for V and 2 bases for J; bases not matched to a gene: 8.

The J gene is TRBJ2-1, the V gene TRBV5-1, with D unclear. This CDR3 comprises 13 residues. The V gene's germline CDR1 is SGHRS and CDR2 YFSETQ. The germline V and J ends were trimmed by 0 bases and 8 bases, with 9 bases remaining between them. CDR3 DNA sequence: TGCGCCAGCAGCTTGGGTCGACACGATGAGCAGTTCTTC. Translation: CASSLGRHDEQFF. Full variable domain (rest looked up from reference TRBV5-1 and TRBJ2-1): KAGVTQTPRYLIKTRGQQVTLSCSPISGHRSVSWYQQTPGQGLQFLFEYFSETQRNKGNFPGRFSGRQFSNSRSEMNVSTLELGDSALYLCASSLGRHDEQFFGPGTRLTVL.

DNA of the CDR3: TGCAGTGCTAGAGATCTCTTAACGGGAGGCCCAAGCTCCTACAATGAGCAGTTCTTC. This translates into CSARDLLTGGPSSYNEQFF. This chain connects TRBV20-1 to TRBJ2-1, with 7 bases fitting TRBD2. V lost 0 bases, J lost 0 bases, and 14 bases stayed unmatched. CDR1 is DFQATT and CDR2 is SNEGSKA in the germline V gene (reference sequence). The CDR3 has 19 amino acids.

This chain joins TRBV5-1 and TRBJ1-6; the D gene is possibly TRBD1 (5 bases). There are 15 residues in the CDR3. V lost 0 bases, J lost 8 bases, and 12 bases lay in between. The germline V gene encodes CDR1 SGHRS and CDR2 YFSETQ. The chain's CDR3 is CASSLEGNVDSPLHF. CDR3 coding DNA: TGCGCCAGCAGCTTGGAGGGGAATGTGGATTCACCCCTCCACTTT.

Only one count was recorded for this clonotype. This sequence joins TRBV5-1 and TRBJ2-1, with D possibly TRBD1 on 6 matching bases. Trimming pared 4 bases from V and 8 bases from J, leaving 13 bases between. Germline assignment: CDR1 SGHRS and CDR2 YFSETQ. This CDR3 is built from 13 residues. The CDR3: CASSPQQGHEQFF. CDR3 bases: TGCGCCAGCAGCCCACAACAGGGCCATGAGCAGTTCTTC.

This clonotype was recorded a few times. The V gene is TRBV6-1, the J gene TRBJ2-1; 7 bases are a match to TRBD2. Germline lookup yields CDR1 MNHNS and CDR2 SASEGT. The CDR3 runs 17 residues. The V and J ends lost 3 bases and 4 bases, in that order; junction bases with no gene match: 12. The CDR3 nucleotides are TGTGCCAGCAGTGAGAGGGAGGGCGGGAGTTTGTACAATGAGCAGTTCTTC. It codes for CASSEREGGSLYNEQFF.

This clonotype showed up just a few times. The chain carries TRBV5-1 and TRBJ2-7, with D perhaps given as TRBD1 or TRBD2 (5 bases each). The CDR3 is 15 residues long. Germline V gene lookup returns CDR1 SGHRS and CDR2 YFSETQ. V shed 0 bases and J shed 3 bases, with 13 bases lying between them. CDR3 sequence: CASSLAGTGFYEQYF. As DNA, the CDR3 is TGCGCCAGCAGCTTGGCCGGGACGGGATTCTACGAGCAGTACTTC.

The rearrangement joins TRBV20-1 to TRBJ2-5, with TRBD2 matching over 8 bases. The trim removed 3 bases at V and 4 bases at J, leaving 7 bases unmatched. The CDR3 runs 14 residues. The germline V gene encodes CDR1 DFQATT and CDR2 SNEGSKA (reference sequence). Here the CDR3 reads CSARSGTRRETQYF. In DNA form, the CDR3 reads TGCAGTGCTAGGTCCGGGACTAGAAGAGAGACCCAGTACTTC.